This TCR beta chain is from a study of blood T cell repertoires in COVID-19. Looking at the study overall: PBMCs, B-cell-depleted T cells, or T cells were the source of the cDNA or gDNA that made up the material.

The J segment lost 2 bases and the V segment lost 4 bases, leaving 7 bases of the junction unmatched. In germline, CDR1 is SGHKS, CDR2 YYEKEE (reference sequence). The CDR3 spans 15 residues. Per the original methods: Quantification of nucleated cells was approximated via reference gene primer amplification. Sequencing used immunoSEQ multiplex PCR; TCRdb keeps in-frame clones, though not all of them. V, J and clone size are those of that table, while D and trimming were read from the DNA. The sample consists of more than 150,000 clones, about 77% of them appearing once. Sequencing input: peripheral blood. The chain is built from TRBV5-5 and TRBJ1-2; TRBD1 agrees at 8 bases. The source of this sequence is an elderly woman with active or convalescent COVID-19. CDR3 sequence (DNA): TGTGCCAGCAGCCTCCTACAGGGGGGGAACTATGGCTACACCTTC. Its translation is CASSLLQGGNYGYTF.